This T cell receptor beta chain was recovered during a study of OX40 agonist ivuxolimab in advanced cancers. Overall study context: Ivuxolimab, an antibody acting as an agonist of OX40 (CD134), was used to treat patients. A male proportion of approximately 83% was recorded, with mean age around 62 years and range roughly 20 to 90. Partial responses were achieved by three patients, of whom one had hepatocellular carcinoma and two had cutaneous melanoma.

Findings and limits, study-wide: Average numbers of expanded clones were greater in CD8+ T cells than in CD4+.

Some clones are missing from TCRdb's copy, which holds only in-frame ones; the method was immunoSEQ multiplex PCR. The profile shows approximately 70,000 clones, about 82% of them singletons. The CDR3 is 13 residues long. V was shortened by 5 bases and J by 5 bases, with 13 bases between the two germline ends. Germline V lookup: CDR1 SQVTM, CDR2 ANQGSEA. A remark on this clone: No antigen is known for it.

The sequenced sample was CD4+ or CD8+ T cells sorted from blood, obtained in a trial of the OX40 agonist ivuxolimab. The source is an adult with an advanced solid tumor such as melanoma, head and neck, liver or kidney cancer. The V gene is TRBV29-1, the J gene TRBJ2-1; D gene uncertain. Written as DNA, the CDR3 is TGCAGCGTTAAAGCTAACTCTCACAATGAGCAGTTCTTC. It encodes CSVKANSHNEQFF.